The TCR beta chain described here comes from a study of shared clonotypes between healthy human individuals. The method was immunoSEQ multiplex PCR; TCRdb's version includes in-frame clones alone and lacks a portion of them. In the table there are 2 million to 2.5 million clones, more than 85% of which are singletons. The V end was cut by 9 bases, the J end by 8 bases, with 16 bases between. Germline lookup yields CDR1 MNHEY and CDR2 SVGAGI. This CDR3 has 13 residues. The sequenced material came from naive CD4+ T cells from PBMCs. Subset meaning: CD45RA+ positively selected. The gene calls are TRBV6-5 and TRBJ1-4; D is uncertain. The receptor comes from a man between 18 and 29 years old in good health. Some clones in this sample may be carry-over from other donors' samples. The CDR3 reads CASGPFIGEKLFF. CDR3 nucleotide sequence: TGTGCCAGTGGGCCGTTCATTGGCGAAAAACTGTTTTTT.